One sample yielded the 11 T cell receptor beta chains listed below, sequenced in a study of beta chain features in type 1 diabetes. The sequenced template was cDNA made from the entire isolated RNA. Data came from immunoSEQ multiplex PCR; TCRdb stores just in-frame clones and leaves some out. This sample has roughly 610,000 clones, with 15% to 19% found just once. Material for sequencing was naive CD4+ T cells from blood. Receptor source: a man aged 18 to 29 in good health.

The gene calls are TRBV10-2 and TRBJ1-2, with D maybe TRBD1 (6 bases). The CDR3 spans 13 residues. Trimming cost V 5 bases and J 6 bases, with 13 bases left between them. The germline CDR1 and CDR2 sequences are WSHSY and SAAADI. CDR3 sequence reads: CASSPDRLDGYTF. As DNA, the CDR3 is TGCGCCAGCAGTCCCGACAGGCTAGATGGCTACACCTTC.

Details on this clone: Other DNA sequences in the same sample also yield this CDR3. This chain joins TRBV18 and TRBJ1-2; D is ambiguous. CDR1 is KGHSH and CDR2 is LQKENI in the germline V gene. With 1 base removed from V and 0 bases from J, the gap between germline ends came to 3 bases. The CDR3 loop spans 13 amino acids. CDR3 region: CASSPRSNYGYTF. The DNA for the CDR3 is TGTGCCAGCTCACCACGATCTAACTATGGCTACACCTTC.

The chain carries TRBV9 and TRBJ1-1; possible D gene TRBD1, 5 bases. The CDR3 runs to 13 residues. The germline gives CDR1 SGDLS, CDR2 YYNGEE. Trimming removed 5 bases from V and 1 base from J, with 9 bases in between. Written as DNA, the CDR3 is TGTGCCAGCAGGGGACGGACGAACACTGAAGCTTTCTTT. It codes for CASRGRTNTEAFF.

This chain uses TRBV7-2 with TRBJ2-1; 11 bases match TRBD2. This CDR3 spans 15 amino acids. The V gene's germline CDR1 is SGHTA and CDR2 FQGNSA. V shed 3 bases and J 7 bases; nucleotides not matched to a gene: 5. CDR3 nucleotides: TGTGCCAGCAGCTTTGGGACTAGCGGTGTTAATGAGCAGTTCTTC. Protein product: CASSFGTSGVNEQFF.

This clone was picked up a small number of times. The chain carries TRBV9 and TRBJ2-7; D may be TRBD1 (7 bases). The V end was cut by 4 bases, the J end by 1 base, with 18 bases between. CDR1 is SGDLS and CDR2 is YYNGEE in the germline V gene. This CDR3 region has 16 residues. The CDR3 here is CASSLGRGAPSYEQYF. DNA of the CDR3: TGTGCCAGCAGCCTAGGCAGGGGGGCCCCGTCCTACGAGCAGTACTTC.

This clone was seen a handful of times. The chain couples TRBV7-9 to TRBJ2-2; 9 positions agree with TRBD1. This CDR3 comprises 16 residues. Germline trimming cut 5 bases from V and 4 bases from J; bases unmatched to any gene: 8. Germline CDR1 reads SEHNR; CDR2 reads FQNEAQ (reference sequence). This chain's CDR3 is CASSPNRGRVTGELFF. Here the CDR3 DNA reads TGTGCCAGCAGCCCCAACAGGGGGCGGGTCACCGGGGAGCTGTTTTTT. Supplemented by reference TRBV7-9 and TRBJ2-2, the full variable domain reads DTGVSQNPRHKITKRGQNVTFRCDPISEHNRLYWYRQTLGQGPEFLTYFQNEAQLEKSRLLSDRFSAERPKGSFSTLEIQRTEQGDSAMYLCASSPNRGRVTGELFFGEGSRLTVL.

In its sample, this clone was seen a few times. The rearrangement links TRBV29-1 to TRBJ1-1; unclear D gene. Germline CDR1 reads SQVTM; CDR2 reads ANQGSEA. This CDR3 contains 13 residues. The V end was cut by 4 bases, the J end by 4 bases, with 13 bases between. The CDR3 protein is CSVALRLGTEAFF. The DNA of the CDR3 is TGCAGCGTTGCATTACGGCTCGGCACTGAAGCTTTCTTT.

The chain joins TRBV7-2 to TRBJ2-5, with D maybe TRBD1 (5 bases). The CDR3 runs to 13 residues. The V and J ends lost 3 bases and 5 bases respectively, with 10 bases between them. In germline, CDR1 is SGHTA, CDR2 FQGNSA. The CDR3 is CASSFSGLETQYF. CDR3 coding DNA: TGTGCCAGCAGCTTTTCAGGGCTGGAGACCCAGTACTTC.

The sample holds a few counts of this clone. The genes are TRBV30 and TRBJ1-1; maybe TRBD1 (5 bases). The germline gives CDR1 GTSNPN, CDR2 SVGIG (reference sequence). V dropped 2 bases and J dropped 5 bases, with 12 bases sitting between them. The CDR3 is 13 amino acids. DNA of the CDR3: TGTGCCTGGAGTCCGGGGCCCCGGACTGAAGCTTTCTTT. Protein product: CAWSPGPRTEAFF.

The chain links TRBV4-3 to TRBJ2-7, with 8 bases lining up with TRBD1. Per germline, CDR1 LGHNA and CDR2 YSLEER. The CDR3 sequence is 15 residues long. The junction had 4 bases not matched to a gene; V was cut back by 3 bases and J by 0 bases. The CDR3 loop reads CASSHGQGSSYEQYF. The CDR3 region has the DNA TGCGCCAGCAGCCACGGACAGGGAAGCTCCTACGAGCAGTACTTC.

This clone was found a few times. The gene calls are TRBV9 and TRBJ2-7; D call uncertain. Germline V gene sequence: CDR1 SGDLS, CDR2 YYNGEE. CDR3 size: 14 residues. The germline V and J ends were trimmed by 0 bases and 5 bases, with 12 bases remaining between them. The CDR3 DNA reads as TGTGCCAGCAGCGTAGCGGGTACACGCCACGAGCAGTACTTC. Protein product: CASSVAGTRHEQYF.